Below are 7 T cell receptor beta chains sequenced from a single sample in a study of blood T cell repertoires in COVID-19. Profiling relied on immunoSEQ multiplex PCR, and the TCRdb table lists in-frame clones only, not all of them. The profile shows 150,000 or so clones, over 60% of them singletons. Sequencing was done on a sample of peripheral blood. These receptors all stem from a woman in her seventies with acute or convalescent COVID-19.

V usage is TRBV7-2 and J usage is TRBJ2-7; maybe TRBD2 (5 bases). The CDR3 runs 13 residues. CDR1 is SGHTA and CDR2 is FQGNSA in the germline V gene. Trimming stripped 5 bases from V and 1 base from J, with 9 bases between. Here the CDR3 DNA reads TGTGCCAGCAGCCTGACTATATCCTACGAGCAGTACTTC. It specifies CASSLTISYEQYF.

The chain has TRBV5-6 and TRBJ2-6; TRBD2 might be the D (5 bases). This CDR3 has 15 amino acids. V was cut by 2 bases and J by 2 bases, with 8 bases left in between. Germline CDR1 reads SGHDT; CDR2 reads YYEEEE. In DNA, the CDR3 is TGTGCCAGCAGCTTACTAGACACTGGGGCCAACGTCCTGACTTTC. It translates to CASSLLDTGANVLTF. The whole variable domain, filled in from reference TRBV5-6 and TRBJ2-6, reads DAGVTQSPTHLIKTRGQQVTLRCSPKSGHDTVSWYQQALGQGPQFIFQYYEEEERQRGNFPDRFSGHQFPNYSSELNVNALLLGDSALYLCASSLLDTGANVLTFGAGSRLTVL.

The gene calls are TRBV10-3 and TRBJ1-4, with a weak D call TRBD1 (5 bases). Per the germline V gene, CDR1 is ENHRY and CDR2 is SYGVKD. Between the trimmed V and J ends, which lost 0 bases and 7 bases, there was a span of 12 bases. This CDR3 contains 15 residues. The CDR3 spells CAISESRGLLEKLFF. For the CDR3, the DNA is TGTGCCATCAGTGAGTCGAGGGGACTGCTTGAAAAACTGTTTTTT.

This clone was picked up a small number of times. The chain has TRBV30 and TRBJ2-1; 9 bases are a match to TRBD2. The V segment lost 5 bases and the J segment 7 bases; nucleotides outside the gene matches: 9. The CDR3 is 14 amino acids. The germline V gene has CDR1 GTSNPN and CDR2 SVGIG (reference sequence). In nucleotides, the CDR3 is TGTGCCTGGTTTAGCGGGAGCCATAGGAATGAGCAGTTCTTC. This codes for CAWFSGSHRNEQFF.

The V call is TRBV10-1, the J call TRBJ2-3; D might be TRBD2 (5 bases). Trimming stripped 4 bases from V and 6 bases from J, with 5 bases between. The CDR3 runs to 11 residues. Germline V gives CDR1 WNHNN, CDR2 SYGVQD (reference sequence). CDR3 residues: CASSGGDTQYF. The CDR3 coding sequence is TGCGCCAGCAGTGGAGGGGATACGCAGTATTTT.

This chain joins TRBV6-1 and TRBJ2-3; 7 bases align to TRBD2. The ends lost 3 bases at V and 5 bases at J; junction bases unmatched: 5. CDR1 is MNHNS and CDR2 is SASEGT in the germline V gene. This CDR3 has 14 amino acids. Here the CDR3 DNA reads TGTGCCAGCAGTGAGGCGGGAGTCCAAGATACGCAGTATTTT. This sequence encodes CASSEAGVQDTQYF.

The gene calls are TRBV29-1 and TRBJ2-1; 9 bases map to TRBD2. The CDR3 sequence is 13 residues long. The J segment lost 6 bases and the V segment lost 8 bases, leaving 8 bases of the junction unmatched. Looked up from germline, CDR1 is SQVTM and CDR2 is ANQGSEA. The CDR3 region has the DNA TGCAGCATTAGCGGGGGCGGAGTCAATGAGCAGTTCTTC. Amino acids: CSISGGGVNEQFF.